This TCR beta chain was captured in a study of early T cells in non-severe SARS-CoV-2 infection. Across the whole study: With bulk RNA from unsorted whole blood as input, sequencing yielded unpaired chains.

TCRdb recomputed calls from the 5' RACE reads with MiXCR, one row per CDR3 protein. The sample records around 52,000 distinct CDR3 sequences, 9.5% to 13% being singletons. Deletions cut 3 bases from V and 1 base from J, with 10 bases between. CDR1 MNHNS and CDR2 SASEGT come from the germline V gene. The CDR3 length is 16 residues. This receptor was obtained from an adult who was a healthcare worker with PCR-confirmed SARS-CoV-2 infection or an uninfected control (not recorded which). Sequencing used whole blood. The chain recombines TRBV6-1 with TRBJ2-6; D remains ambiguous. CDR3: CASSEPPLSGANVLTF. The CDR3, as DNA: TGTGCCAGCAGTGAGCCCCCATTATCTGGGGCCAACGTCCTGACTTTC.